This entry lists 10 T cell receptor beta chains sequenced from one sample in a study of cytomegalovirus exposure and HLA in healthy donors. Researchers ran the PCR with 60 Vbeta and 13 Jbeta primers. Profiling relied on immunoSEQ multiplex PCR, and the TCRdb table lists in-frame clones only, not all of them. The top ten clones hold about 0.78% of a sample with more than 150,000 clones, 82% of them seen once. The sample comprised PBMCs. These receptors all come from a young woman in good health and CMV-seronegative.

This clone was found once. This chain connects TRBV27 to TRBJ1-1; 11 nucleotides line up with TRBD1. Germline V gene data show CDR1 as MNHEY and CDR2 as SMNVEV (reference sequence). Trimming cost V 7 bases and J 7 bases; bases outside gene matches: 8. The CDR3 is 14 residues long. The CDR3 sequence: CASTGTGGSFEAFF. Here the CDR3 DNA reads TGTGCCAGCACTGGGACAGGGGGTTCGTTTGAAGCTTTCTTT.

The chain carries TRBV27 and TRBJ1-1; 8 bases are shared with TRBD1. The V and J ends lost 4 bases and 9 bases, in that order; junction bases with no gene match: 1. Per the germline V gene, CDR1 is MNHEY and CDR2 is SMNVEV (reference sequence). CDR3 length equals 11 residues. CDR3 protein: CASSSGGKAFF. CDR3 nucleotides: TGTGCCAGCAGTTCAGGGGGCAAAGCTTTCTTT.

The CDR3 loop is CASSGQDTSYEQYF. As DNA, the CDR3 is TGTGCCAGCTCAGGACAGGATACCTCCTACGAGCAGTACTTC. The gene calls are TRBV18 and TRBJ2-7, with 7 bases fitting TRBD1. After removal of 5 bases from V and 0 bases from J, the junction contained 4 bases not matched to a gene. Germline-derived CDR1 and CDR2 are KGHSH and LQKENI. The CDR3 length is 14 residues.

This clone has just one count. The chain joins TRBV18 to TRBJ1-4; D uncertain. V dropped 1 base and J dropped 0 bases, with 15 bases sitting between them. CDR1 and CDR2 from the germline V gene are KGHSH and LQKENI. CDR3 length: 18 residues. Here the CDR3 reads CASSPRGEAGSTNEKLFF. The CDR3 nucleotides read TGTGCCAGCTCACCACGAGGTGAGGCTGGTTCAACTAATGAAAAACTGTTTTTT.

The chain has TRBV28 and TRBJ1-1, with 7 bases fitting TRBD1. Trimming removed 5 bases from V and 1 base from J; junction bases left unmatched: 10. Germline lookup yields CDR1 MDHEN and CDR2 SYDVKM. This CDR3 has 16 amino acids. CDR3 DNA: TGTGCCAGCAGTAGTCCCGGGACAGCACAGAACACTGAAGCTTTCTTT. Translated, it gives CASSSPGTAQNTEAFF.

CDR3 loop: CASSLGPQRGYEQYF. The DNA of the CDR3 is TGTGCCAGCAGCTTAGGTCCGCAGCGGGGTTACGAGCAGTACTTC. This chain joins TRBV7-2 and TRBJ2-7; 7 bases match TRBD2. Germline CDR1 reads SGHTA; CDR2 reads FQGNSA. CDR3 length: 15 residues. V lost 1 base, J lost 4 bases, and 7 bases stayed unmatched.

Remarks on this clone: The same CDR3 can be traced to other DNA sequences in this sample. The J gene is TRBJ2-2, the V gene TRBV5-1, with 8 bases fitting TRBD1. This CDR3 spans 16 amino acids. The germline V gene has CDR1 SGHRS and CDR2 YFSETQ. J gave up 1 base and V 2 bases, and 4 bases lay outside the gene matches. This chain's CDR3 is CASSFLGTGNTGELFF. In DNA form, the CDR3 reads TGCGCCAGCAGCTTTTTGGGGACAGGGAACACCGGGGAGCTGTTTTTT.

The gene calls are TRBV30 and TRBJ1-6; 7 bases are shared with TRBD1. This CDR3 comprises 17 residues. The junction had 14 bases not matched to a gene; V was cut back by 1 base and J by 8 bases. Germline CDR1 is GTSNPN and CDR2 is SVGIG (reference sequence). CDR3 DNA sequence: TGTGCCTGGAGTGCAAGATGGACAGGCCCCGGGGATTCACCCCTCCACTTT. Translation gives CAWSARWTGPGDSPLHF.

This clone was counted only a few times. The J gene is TRBJ2-1, the V gene TRBV5-8; 9 bases align to TRBD1. The CDR3 contains 11 residues. V trimming: 4 bases; J trimming: 15 bases; junction bases outside the gene matches: 5. Germline assignment: CDR1 SGHTS and CDR2 YDEGEE. CDR3 sequence reads: CASSGTGRRFF. CDR3 bases: TGTGCCAGCAGCGGGACAGGGCGGCGGTTCTTC. The full variable domain, with the rest looked up from reference TRBV5-8 and TRBJ2-1, is EAGVTQSPTHLIKTRGQQATLRCSPISGHTSVYWYQQALGLGLQFLLWYDEGEERNRGNFPPRFSGRQFPNYSSELNVNALELEDSALYLCASSGTGRRFFGPGTRLTVL.

The chain has TRBV7-9 and TRBJ2-7, with D tentatively TRBD1 (5 bases). The CDR3 contains 15 residues. Germline V gives CDR1 SEHNR, CDR2 FQNEAQ (reference sequence). Trimming removed 4 bases at V and 3 bases at J, with 16 bases between. CDR3 nucleotide sequence: TGTGCCAGCAGCTCCGTGTCAGTAGGGGACTACGAGCAGTACTTC. It specifies CASSSVSVGDYEQYF.